Below are 17 T cell receptor beta chains sequenced from a single sample in a study of blood T cells in healthy people across ages. A second PCR of roughly 7 to 11 cycles used a sample-barcoded 5' primer and a J-beta primer mix. Using its own MiXCR run on the 5' RACE reads, TCRdb lists one record per CDR3 protein. The table shows hundreds of thousands of distinct CDR3 sequences, with approximately 21% occurring only once. Sequencing input: blood. These receptors originate from a man in his 70s in good health.

This clonotype was found many times. V gene TRBV19 combines with J gene TRBJ2-2; weak D call: TRBD1 (7 bases). The V end lost 6 bases, the J end lost 1 base, and 12 bases lay between the germline ends. The germline CDR1 and CDR2 sequences are LNHDA and SQIVND (reference sequence). The length of the CDR3 is 15 residues. The CDR3 DNA follows: TGTGCCAGTAGGCGGGACAGAATGAACACCGGGGAGCTGTTTTTT. It codes for CASRRDRMNTGELFF.

The chain carries TRBV27 and TRBJ2-7; 7 bases agree with TRBD2. The CDR3 runs to 13 residues. V trimming: 6 bases; J trimming: 0 bases; junction bases outside the gene matches: 2. Germline-derived CDR1 and CDR2 are MNHEY and SMNVEV (reference sequence). The CDR3 loop is CASSRDYSYEQYF. The CDR3 region has the DNA TGTGCCAGCAGCCGGGACTACTCCTACGAGCAGTACTTC.

The chain combines TRBV6-5 with TRBJ2-7; 9 bases agree with TRBD2. The CDR3 totals 14 residues. J gave up 4 bases and V 3 bases, and 4 bases lay outside the gene matches. Germline V CDR1 and CDR2: MNHEY, SVGAGI. CDR3 sequence (DNA): TGTGCCAGCAGTTATAGCGGGAGTAAGTACGAGCAGTACTTC. Translation gives CASSYSGSKYEQYF.

The table lists this clonotype with a few counts. In nucleotides, the CDR3 is TGTGCCAGCAGGAGGGGGGCCCAGACCCAGTACTTC. Residues: CASRRGAQTQYF. The chain has TRBV3-1 and TRBJ2-5, with D perhaps being TRBD1 or TRBD2 (6 bases each). The CDR3 totals 12 residues. The germline V and J ends were trimmed by 6 bases and 6 bases, with 11 bases remaining between them. CDR1 and CDR2 (germline): LGHDT, YNNKEL (reference sequence).

This clonotype turned up a few times. The chain links TRBV14 to TRBJ2-1, with 10 bases aligning to TRBD1. Trimming cost V 1 base and J 3 bases; bases outside gene matches: 12. The germline V gene encodes CDR1 SGHDN and CDR2 FVKESK. CDR3 size: 19 residues. CDR3 residues: CASSQVRQGAMRDYNEQFF. The CDR3, as DNA: TGTGCCAGCAGCCAAGTTCGACAGGGGGCCATGAGGGACTACAATGAGCAGTTCTTC.

This clonotype was counted between two and nine times. The rearrangement joins TRBV29-1 to TRBJ2-2, with 8 bases fitting TRBD1. The trim removed 7 bases at V and 0 bases at J, leaving 7 bases unmatched. The CDR3 is made up of 15 amino acids. Germline V lookup: CDR1 SQVTM, CDR2 ANQGSEA. CDR3 residues: CSAQRQGSNTGELFF. In DNA form, the CDR3 reads TGCAGCGCCCAAAGACAGGGGTCGAACACCGGGGAGCTGTTTTTT.

There are a few counts of this clonotype. The J gene is TRBJ2-3, the V gene TRBV7-3; TRBD2 matches at 10 bases. This CDR3 spans 16 amino acids. V was clipped by 8 bases and J by 3 bases; unmatched bases: 11. Germline V gene lookup returns CDR1 SGHTA and CDR2 FQGTGA. CDR3 in amino acids: CASGRTSGESTDTQYF. CDR3 nucleotide sequence: TGTGCCAGCGGCCGAACTAGCGGGGAAAGTACAGATACGCAGTATTTT.

This rearrangement joins TRBV27 to TRBJ2-1, with D uncertain. The CDR3 is 16 residues long. Per germline, CDR1 MNHEY and CDR2 SMNVEV (reference sequence). The V end was cut by 3 bases, the J end by 10 bases, with 22 bases between. The CDR3 bases are TGTGCCAGCAGTTTGGAGTACACCATCCTGACACGAGAGCAGTTCTTC. It encodes CASSLEYTILTREQFF.

This clonotype was recorded a few times. The V gene is TRBV9, the J gene TRBJ2-2; 9 nucleotides agree with TRBD2. The V gene end was trimmed by 4 bases and the J gene end by 1 base; junction bases not matched to a gene: 5. There are 16 residues in the CDR3. Germline CDR1 and CDR2: SGDLS and YYNGEE. The CDR3 region is CASSSVAGVNTGELFF. The CDR3 DNA reads as TGTGCCAGCAGCTCAGTAGCGGGGGTGAACACCGGGGAGCTGTTTTTT.

The V gene is TRBV11-1, the J gene TRBJ2-1; D is unresolved. The CDR3 is 14 residues long. The V end lost 5 bases, the J end lost 7 bases, and 15 bases lay between the germline ends. Germline loops: CDR1 SGHAT, CDR2 FQDESV (reference sequence). The chain's CDR3 is CASSGPSARNEQFF. The CDR3 DNA follows: TGTGCCAGCAGCGGCCCTAGTGCCCGGAATGAGCAGTTCTTC.

The chain couples TRBV20-1 to TRBJ2-4; perhaps TRBD2 as D (5 bases). The germline gives CDR1 DFQATT, CDR2 SNEGSKA (reference sequence). The V end lost 5 bases, the J end lost 0 bases, and 14 bases lay between the germline ends. This CDR3 contains 15 residues. In nucleotides, the CDR3 is TGCAGTGCTTCCGGGGAAGGGTTAGCCAAAAACATTCAGTACTTC. Protein: CSASGEGLAKNIQYF.

The rearrangement joins TRBV7-2 to TRBJ2-5; perhaps TRBD2 as D (6 bases). This CDR3 contains 15 residues. Looked up from germline, CDR1 is SGHTA and CDR2 is FQGNSA. The germline V and J ends were trimmed by 3 bases and 7 bases, with 18 bases remaining between them. The CDR3 spells CASSFAGSSQWTQYF. The DNA of the CDR3 is TGTGCCAGCAGCTTCGCCGGGAGCAGCCAGTGGACCCAGTACTTC.

Ten or more counts support this clonotype. J is TRBJ2-5 and V is TRBV6-5; 7 bases map to TRBD2. V lost 0 bases to trimming and J lost 4 bases; unmatched junction nucleotides: 11. The CDR3 runs to 17 residues. The V gene's germline CDR1 is MNHEY and CDR2 SVGAGI. The chain's CDR3 is CASSYSEGGHRRETQYF. The DNA of the CDR3 is TGTGCCAGCAGTTACTCGGAGGGAGGGCACAGGAGAGAGACCCAGTACTTC.

The table lists this clonotype with a few counts. The chain links TRBV5-1 to TRBJ1-5; the match to TRBD1 covers 9 bases. The CDR3 loop spans 14 amino acids. Germline V gives CDR1 SGHRS, CDR2 YFSETQ. After removal of 4 bases from V and 5 bases from J, the junction contained 4 bases not matched to a gene. CDR3 bases: TGCGCCAGCAGCCCCGACAGGGGGGATCAGCCCCAGCATTTT. It is translated as CASSPDRGDQPQHF.

V and J are TRBV7-8 and TRBJ2-1, with 10 bases lining up with TRBD2. There are 15 residues in the CDR3. CDR1 SGHVS and CDR2 FQNEAQ come from the germline V gene. Trimming cost V 4 bases and J 5 bases; bases outside gene matches: 5. CDR3 region: CASSSTGLANNEQFF. The CDR3 DNA sequence: TGTGCCAGCAGCTCCACGGGACTAGCGAACAATGAGCAGTTCTTC.

This clonotype has more than one count but fewer than ten. The chain links TRBV20-1 to TRBJ2-1; 7 bases agree with TRBD2. There are 16 residues in the CDR3. Germline values: CDR1 DFQATT, CDR2 SNEGSKA (reference sequence). V dropped 3 bases and J dropped 0; count of bases not matched to a gene: 8. The CDR3 spells CSARPLAGFSYNEQFF. DNA of the CDR3: TGCAGTGCTAGGCCCTTAGCGGGCTTCTCCTACAATGAGCAGTTCTTC.

The V gene is TRBV2, the J gene TRBJ1-5; 7 positions agree with TRBD1. Trimming took 4 bases from V and 4 from J; bases not matched to a gene: 4. CDR1 SNHLY and CDR2 FYNNEI come from the germline V gene. The CDR3 runs 14 residues. CDR3 sequence (DNA): TGTGCCAGCAGTGTATTACAGGGGAATCAGCCCCAGCATTTT. Its protein is CASSVLQGNQPQHF.